The clone carrying this T cell receptor beta chain occurred a few times. As yet, its antigen is unknown. The sample originates from a study of T cells after yellow fever vaccination. About the study: With SMART-Seq v4 Ultra Low Input, the fractions containing low cell numbers were prepared. General observations from the study: Once the booster was given, most primary-vaccination clones reappeared, at about 97% for CD4 and approximately 88% for CD8. Though it reached lower strength, the secondary response hit its peak faster, day 5 versus 15.

CDR1 SGHAT and CDR2 FQDESV come from the germline V gene (reference sequence). Trimming removed 6 bases from V and 2 bases from J; junction bases left unmatched: 17. There are 19 residues in the CDR3. They built TCR cDNA with 5'RACE template switching, a step that put in a universal primer site and UMIs. TCRdb fed the 5' RACE reads into MiXCR, producing one record per CDR3 protein. The table lists 610,000 or so distinct CDR3 sequences, 10% to 15% of them singletons. The chain uses TRBV11-1 and TRBJ2-2; 8 bases line up with TRBD2. The input for sequencing was PBMCs, taken on the day of the yellow fever booster vaccination. The sequence was obtained from a man younger than 40 who received the YFV17D yellow fever vaccine. CDR3 DNA sequence: TGTGCCAGCAGACCAAACCCCCGGGGGGGACCCTTTAACACCGGGGAGCTGTTTTTT. It specifies CASRPNPRGGPFNTGELFF. Full variable domain (rest looked up from reference TRBV11-1 and TRBJ2-2): EAEVAQSPRYKITEKSQAVAFWCDPISGHATLYWYRQILGQGPELLVQFQDESVVDDSQLPKDRFSAERLKGVDSTLKIQPAELGDSAMYLCASRPNPRGGPFNTGELFFGEGSRLTVL.